The sequence of this T cell receptor (beta chain) was determined in a study of cytotoxic CD8 clonotypes in ibrutinib-treated CLL. TCRdb keeps only in-frame clones here, not all; method: immunoSEQ multiplex PCR. The sample lists around 25,000 clones, about two thirds seen once, with about 53% in the top ten. Broader study findings: The study found public clonotypes uncommon, contracting or stable on treatment.

Worth noting for this clone: The antigen remains undetermined. One end of the junction varies from germline; a read error may be responsible.

The length of the CDR3 is 13 residues. Germline loops: CDR1 MNHEY, CDR2 SVGAGI. The material was PBMCs, obtained at disease progression, from a patient treated with ibrutinib. The origin of this receptor is a human donor with chronic lymphocytic leukemia. V usage is TRBV6-5 and J usage is TRBJ2-5; TRBD1 agrees at 7 bases. CDR3 protein: CAISGGQKETQYF. CDR3 in DNA: TGTGCCATCAGTGGGGGACAGAAAGAGACCCAGTACTTC.